This T cell receptor (beta chain) came from a study of T-cell memory formation after mild COVID-19. For the study at large: Across donors, TCR clusters were largely donor specific.

V dropped 3 bases and J dropped 5; count of bases not matched to a gene: 7. Germline V gene sequence: CDR1 SGHDT, CDR2 YYEEEE. The CDR3 length is 15 residues. It was 5'RACE with constant-segment primers that produced the TCR alpha and TCR beta cDNA libraries, which carried sample barcodes and UMIs. One entry per CDR3 protein, called by TCRdb with MiXCR from the 5' RACE reads. Of 450,000 or so distinct CDR3 sequences listed, 20% are singletons. This clonotype occurred a few times. The sequenced sample was PBMCs or a T cell subset sorted from them (not recorded which). V is TRBV5-6 and J is TRBJ2-5; TRBD1 matches 10 bases. The sequence came from an adult woman who had mild COVID-19 (a few samples of this study predate the infection). Cell type and time point are not known. The CDR3 DNA reads as TGTGCCAGCAGCTGGGGACAGGGGATTTCTGAGACCCAGTACTTC. It yields the protein CASSWGQGISETQYF.